Below are 27 T cell receptor beta chains sequenced from a single sample in a study of identical twins. MiXCR, run by TCRdb on the 5' RACE reads, gives a single entry per CDR3 protein. This table has hundreds of thousands of distinct CDR3 sequences, less than 7% appearing once. The sample taken for sequencing was naive T cells sorted from blood. These TCRs come from a man in his late teens or twenties in good health.

This clonotype has a count of ten or more. The rearrangement uses TRBV4-1 and TRBJ1-1; D is unresolved. The germline gives CDR1 MGHRA, CDR2 YSYEKL. V gave up 2 bases and J gave up 1 base, with 14 bases separating them. The CDR3 is made up of 16 amino acids. Here the CDR3 reads CASSQPPWRENTEAFF. For the CDR3, the DNA is TGCGCCAGCAGCCAACCTCCGTGGAGGGAGAACACTGAAGCTTTCTTT.

This clonotype was found a few times. The V and J genes are TRBV10-3 and TRBJ2-7, with unresolved D. The V and J ends lost 1 base and 1 base respectively, with 8 bases between them. Germline V gene data show CDR1 as ENHRY and CDR2 as SYGVKD. This CDR3 has 14 residues. CDR3 protein: CAISEFGGSYEQYF. CDR3 bases: TGTGCCATCAGTGAGTTTGGTGGTTCCTACGAGCAGTACTTC.

This clonotype was recorded many times. The chain uses TRBV4-3 and TRBJ2-7, with D possibly matching TRBD2 (6 bases). The CDR3 is 15 amino acids. The germline V and J ends were trimmed by 1 base and 0 bases, with 10 bases remaining between them. Looked up from germline, CDR1 is LGHNA and CDR2 is YSLEER. The CDR3 nucleotides are TGCGCCAGCAGCCAAGTGTCCGGGAGCTCCTACGAGCAGTACTTC. This gives the protein CASSQVSGSSYEQYF.

This clonotype was seen ten or more times. The chain links TRBV30 to TRBJ2-2, with 7 bases aligning to TRBD1. Per the germline V gene, CDR1 is GTSNPN and CDR2 is SVGIG (reference sequence). V shed 7 bases and J 3 bases; nucleotides not matched to a gene: 5. CDR3 size: 13 residues. CDR3 loop: CALRQGYTGELFF. The CDR3, as DNA: TGTGCCTTAAGACAGGGATACACCGGGGAGCTGTTTTTT.

This clonotype was detected many times. The V call is TRBV6-1, the J call TRBJ2-7, with TRBD1 matching over 7 bases. There are 16 residues in the CDR3. Losses at the gene ends were 3 bases for V and 3 bases for J; bases not matched to a gene: 11. Germline V CDR1 and CDR2: MNHNS, SASEGT. The CDR3 sequence: CASSDWGTVTDYEQYF. The CDR3 nucleotides are TGTGCCAGCAGTGATTGGGGGACAGTGACCGACTACGAGCAGTACTTC.

The chain joins TRBV3-1 to TRBJ2-5, with D unclear. From germline, CDR1 is LGHDT and CDR2 YNNKEL (reference sequence). The germline V and J ends were trimmed by 1 base and 4 bases, with 10 bases remaining between them. The length of the CDR3 is 14 residues. In DNA, the CDR3 is TGTGCCAGCAGCCAAGGGGTCGCCCCAGAGACCCAGTACTTC. Its protein is CASSQGVAPETQYF.

This clonotype was seen at least ten times. The rearrangement links TRBV7-4 to TRBJ1-5, with 12 bases matching TRBD1. Germline trimming cut 10 bases from V and 0 bases from J; bases unmatched to any gene: 10. The germline CDR1 and CDR2 sequences are SGHVT and SQSDAQ. CDR3 length: 17 amino acids. CDR3 DNA sequence: TGTGCCACCCCGGGACAGGGGGCAGACTATAGCAATCAGCCCCAGCATTTT. Translating gives CATPGQGADYSNQPQHF.

The table lists this clonotype with many counts. The J gene is TRBJ2-5, the V gene TRBV20-1; 7 positions match TRBD1. CDR3 size: 12 residues. Per the germline V gene, CDR1 is DFQATT and CDR2 is SNEGSKA (reference sequence). The J segment lost 3 bases and the V segment lost 3 bases, leaving 1 base of the junction unmatched. CDR3 sequence reads: CSARTGKETQYF. CDR3 DNA: TGCAGTGCTAGGACAGGGAAAGAGACCCAGTACTTC.

This sequence joins TRBV5-1 and TRBJ1-4; no firm D call. CDR1 SGHRS and CDR2 YFSETQ come from the germline V gene. Trimming left V 5 bases short and J 5 bases short, with 10 bases between. The CDR3 has 13 residues. The chain's CDR3 is CASRGTSNEKLFF. The CDR3, as DNA: TGCGCCAGCAGGGGCACCTCAAATGAAAAACTGTTTTTT.

This clonotype was counted at least ten times. This rearrangement joins TRBV29-1 to TRBJ2-7, with 11 nucleotides matching TRBD2. J lost 2 bases, V lost 6 bases, and 12 bases had no gene match. The CDR3 totals 16 residues. The germline V gene has CDR1 SQVTM and CDR2 ANQGSEA. This chain's CDR3 is CSVTSPTSGGTYEQYF. The CDR3 bases are TGCAGCGTCACCTCGCCCACTAGCGGGGGAACCTACGAGCAGTACTTC.

This clonotype was seen ten or more times. This chain connects TRBV12-3 or TRBV12-4 to TRBJ2-7; D is uncertain. The CDR3 runs to 13 residues. Trimming took off 1 base at V and 2 bases at J, with 6 bases between the two ends. Here the CDR3 DNA reads TGTGCCAGCAGTTTAGACTACACCTACGAGCAGTACTTC. This translates into CASSLDYTYEQYF.

This clonotype was found many times. The chain uses TRBV21-1 and TRBJ1-5; the table's D call, TRBD1, was not checked against the DNA. TRBV21-1 is classified as a pseudogene. This CDR3 spans 17 amino acids. CDR3 residues: CASSSSRAGVDNQPQHF. The CDR3 DNA reads TGTGCCAGCAGCAGCTCAAGGGCGGGGGTTGACAATCAGCCCCAGCATTTT.

This clonotype occurred many times. The chain uses TRBV5-1 and TRBJ2-7, with 12 nucleotides matching TRBD2. V gave up 4 bases and J gave up 5 bases; unmatched junction bases: 7. The CDR3 loop spans 15 amino acids. The germline gives CDR1 SGHRS, CDR2 YFSETQ. CDR3 DNA: TGCGCCAGCAGCCAGTGGACTAGCGGGATGAACGAGCAGTACTTC. Translation gives CASSQWTSGMNEQYF.

The chain couples TRBV27 to TRBJ2-3; 7 nucleotides match TRBD2. Germline CDR1 reads MNHEY; CDR2 reads SMNVEV (reference sequence). Trimming removed 4 bases from V and 2 bases from J; junction bases left unmatched: 9. The length of the CDR3 is 16 residues. The CDR3 spells CASSSSLATDTDTQYF. The CDR3 DNA reads as TGTGCCAGCAGTTCCTCACTAGCGACTGACACAGATACGCAGTATTTT.

This clonotype showed up many times. V usage is TRBV20-1 and J usage is TRBJ2-2, with TRBD2 matching over 8 bases. Per germline, CDR1 DFQATT and CDR2 SNEGSKA (reference sequence). This CDR3 is 16 amino acids long. Trimming removed 3 bases from V and 3 bases from J; junction bases left unmatched: 9. CDR3 sequence reads: CSARKPGRAYTGELFF. The DNA of the CDR3 is TGCAGTGCTAGGAAGCCCGGGAGGGCCTACACCGGGGAGCTGTTTTTT.

The CDR3 reads CASIRLENTEAFF. The DNA of the CDR3 is TGTGCCAGCATACGACTGGAGAACACTGAAGCTTTCTTT. The V call is TRBV6-1, the J call TRBJ1-1; unclear D gene. CDR1 and CDR2 from the germline V gene are MNHNS and SASEGT. CDR3 length: 13 residues. V lost 7 bases and J 1 base, leaving 10 bases between the germline ends.

This clonotype was counted at least ten times. The genes are TRBV20-1 and TRBJ2-7; 9 nucleotides match TRBD1. With 6 bases clipped from V and 3 bases from J, the junction kept 6 bases outside the gene matches. The CDR3 has 13 residues. The V gene's germline CDR1 is DFQATT and CDR2 SNEGSKA (reference sequence). CDR3 loop: CSAAGQGFYEQYV. DNA of the CDR3: TGCAGTGCCGCGGGACAGGGCTTCTACGAGCAGTACGTC.

Note on this clonotype: The missing conserved phenylalanine or tryptophan at the end of this CDR3 makes a read error likely. The rearrangement links TRBV4-1 to TRBJ2-1; D gene ambiguous. The CDR3 length is 13 residues. V was pared by 3 bases and J by 4 bases, with 7 bases between. CDR1 and CDR2 (germline): MGHRA, YSYEKL. The CDR3 here is CASSQALYNEQFS. The CDR3, as DNA: TGCGCCAGCAGCCAGGCTCTTTACAATGAGCAGTTCTCC.

This clonotype was detected many times. V and J are TRBV28 and TRBJ1-5, with D tentatively TRBD1 (6 bases). The V gene lost 3 bases and the J gene lost 0 bases, with 15 bases spanning the gap. Germline V lookup: CDR1 MDHEN, CDR2 SYDVKM. This CDR3 has 17 residues. CDR3 sequence reads: CASSLHGTPNSNQPQHF. CDR3 in DNA: TGTGCCAGCAGTTTGCACGGGACACCGAATAGCAATCAGCCCCAGCATTTT.

The V gene is TRBV3-1, the J gene TRBJ1-1, with D hard to call. The V end was cut by 5 bases, the J end by 7 bases, with 14 bases between. The CDR3 is 13 residues long. CDR1 and CDR2 from the germline V gene are LGHDT and YNNKEL (reference sequence). CDR3 sequence: CASSGFSYFEAFF. CDR3 in DNA: TGTGCCAGCAGCGGTTTCTCTTATTTTGAAGCTTTCTTT.

This clonotype was picked up a small number of times. The chain is built from TRBV10-3 and TRBJ2-3; 14 nucleotides agree with TRBD2. The CDR3 length is 16 residues. V shed 5 bases and J 6 bases; nucleotides not matched to a gene: 7. CDR1 ENHRY and CDR2 SYGVKD come from the germline V gene. The CDR3 spells CAISNEGLAGADTQYF. In DNA, the CDR3 is TGTGCCATCAGTAATGAGGGACTAGCGGGAGCCGATACGCAGTATTTT.

The rearrangement uses TRBV7-8 and TRBJ2-3; 9 bases match TRBD2. Germline CDR1 is SGHVS and CDR2 is FQNEAQ. V lost 4 bases, J lost 6 bases, and 14 bases stayed unmatched. The CDR3 sequence is 17 residues long. In DNA, the CDR3 is TGTGCCAGCAGCTCCCGGGTGGCTAGCGGGATATCGGATACGCAGTATTTT. The encoded protein is CASSSRVASGISDTQYF.

This clonotype was detected ten times or more. The V call is TRBV20-1, the J call TRBJ2-5; possibly TRBD1 for D (5 bases). From germline, CDR1 is DFQATT and CDR2 SNEGSKA (reference sequence). Trimming took 0 bases from V and 1 from J, leaving 9 bases between them. The CDR3 length is 14 residues. The CDR3 DNA sequence: TGCAGTGCTAGAGATAGGGGCGGCCAAGAGACCCAGTACTTC. Translated: CSARDRGGQETQYF.

This clonotype showed up many times. This chain uses TRBV10-2 with TRBJ2-1; no clear D gene. Trimming left V 4 bases short and J 7 bases short, with 14 bases between. Germline CDR1 is WSHSY and CDR2 is SAAADI. This CDR3 comprises 14 residues. The CDR3 DNA follows: TGCGCCAGCAGTGTTTCGACCCGAGCAAATGAGCAGTTCTTC. Encoded protein: CASSVSTRANEQFF.

This clonotype was seen more than once but under ten times. V is TRBV5-1 and J is TRBJ2-5; maybe TRBD1 (6 bases). The ends were cut back, 4 bases at V and 3 bases at J, with 13 bases in the middle. CDR1 and CDR2 from the germline V gene are SGHRS and YFSETQ. The CDR3 consists of 14 residues. The DNA of the CDR3 is TGCGCCAGCAGCCGTGGACAGTATGAAGAGACCCAGTACTTC. It translates to CASSRGQYEETQYF.

This clonotype came up many times. V usage is TRBV7-9 and J usage is TRBJ2-1; 8 nucleotides line up with TRBD2. This CDR3 has 16 residues. CDR1 and CDR2 from the germline V gene are SEHNR and FQNEAQ (reference sequence). The V and J ends lost 1 base and 4 bases, in that order; junction bases with no gene match: 6. This CDR3 reads CASSLGTAGAYNEQFF. CDR3 nucleotides: TGTGCCAGCAGCTTAGGTACAGCGGGAGCGTACAATGAGCAGTTCTTC.

The chain recombines TRBV29-1 with TRBJ2-6; D might be TRBD1 (5 bases). CDR1 is SQVTM and CDR2 is ANQGSEA in the germline V gene. Trimming left V 5 bases short and J 0 bases short, with 11 bases between. This CDR3 is 15 amino acids long. The CDR3 coding sequence is TGCAGCGTTCAAGCAGGGCCCTCTGGGGCCAACGTCCTGACTTTC. This sequence encodes CSVQAGPSGANVLTF.